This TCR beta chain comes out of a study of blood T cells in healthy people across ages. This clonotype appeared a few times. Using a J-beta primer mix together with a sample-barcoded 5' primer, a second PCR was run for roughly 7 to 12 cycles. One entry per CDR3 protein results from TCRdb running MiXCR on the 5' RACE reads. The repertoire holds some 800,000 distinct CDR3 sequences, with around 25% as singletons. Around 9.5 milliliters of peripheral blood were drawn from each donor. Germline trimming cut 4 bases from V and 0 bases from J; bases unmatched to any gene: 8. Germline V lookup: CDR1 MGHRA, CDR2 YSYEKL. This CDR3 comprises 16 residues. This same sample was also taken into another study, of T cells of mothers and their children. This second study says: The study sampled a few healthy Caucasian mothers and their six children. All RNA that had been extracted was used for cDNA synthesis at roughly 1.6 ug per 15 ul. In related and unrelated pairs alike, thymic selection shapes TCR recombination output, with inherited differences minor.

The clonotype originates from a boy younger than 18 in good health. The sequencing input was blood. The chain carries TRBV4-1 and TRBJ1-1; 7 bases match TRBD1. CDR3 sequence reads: CASSPLPGQMNTEAFF. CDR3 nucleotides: TGCGCCAGCAGCCCTCTCCCGGGACAGATGAACACTGAAGCTTTCTTT.